Below, 18 T cell receptor beta chains from the same sample are listed, as sequenced in a study of T cell changes during pregnancy in multiple sclerosis. This table comes from immunoSEQ multiplex PCR, and its TCRdb copy is limited to in-frame clones, with some not included. The sample has roughly 49,000 clones, 90% to 95% seen once. The material was peripheral blood, obtained after pregnancy. The receptors were gathered from a female donor with multiple sclerosis, enrolled in a pregnancy study.

This clone was counted once. The chain is built from TRBV5-8 and TRBJ2-1; possibly TRBD1 for D (6 bases). The germline CDR1 and CDR2 sequences are SGHTS and YDEGEE. The CDR3 is 12 amino acids. Trimming removed 4 bases at V and 9 bases at J, with 11 bases between. CDR3 protein: CASSLTGTEQFF. CDR3 sequence (DNA): TGTGCCAGCAGCCTGACAGGTACTGAGCAGTTCTTC.

The chain combines TRBV18 with TRBJ1-2; 9 bases match TRBD1. This CDR3 comprises 16 residues. CDR1 and CDR2 from the germline V gene are KGHSH and LQKENI. With 6 bases clipped from V and 2 bases from J, the junction kept 10 bases outside the gene matches. The CDR3 reads CASSDNLGQGNYGYTF. CDR3 coding DNA: TGTGCCAGCTCCGATAATTTGGGACAGGGAAACTATGGCTACACCTTC.

This clone came up a few times. The chain uses TRBV4-1 and TRBJ2-1; 9 bases line up with TRBD1. CDR3 length equals 16 residues. CDR1 is MGHRA and CDR2 is YSYEKL in the germline V gene. After removal of 1 base from V and 2 bases from J, the junction contained 3 bases not matched to a gene. This CDR3 reads CASSQAGTGTYNEQFF. DNA for the CDR3: TGCGCCAGCAGCCAAGCCGGGACAGGGACCTACAATGAGCAGTTCTTC.

This chain links TRBV5-1 with TRBJ2-7, with D maybe TRBD1 (6 bases). The CDR3 is 13 residues long. Germline V gene sequence: CDR1 SGHRS, CDR2 YFSETQ. The V end lost 5 bases, the J end lost 3 bases, and 12 bases lay between the germline ends. CDR3 DNA sequence: TGCGCCAGCAGTACTGGGGGCTACTACGAGCAGTACTTC. It specifies CASSTGGYYEQYF.

The V call is TRBV27, the J call TRBJ1-6, with D possibly being TRBD1 (5 bases). Germline V lookup: CDR1 MNHEY, CDR2 SMNVEV (reference sequence). This CDR3 comprises 14 residues. V shed 5 bases and J shed 9 bases, with 14 bases lying between them. The CDR3 DNA reads as TGTGCCAGCAGTCGCAGGGACTTCGGTTCACCCCTCCACTTT. Protein: CASSRRDFGSPLHF.

The CDR3, as DNA: TGCGCCAGCAGCTTGGCCCTAAGAGGAGAGAATGAGCAGTTCTTC. It yields the protein CASSLALRGENEQFF. V usage is TRBV5-1 and J usage is TRBJ2-1; no firm D call. Trimming cost V 0 bases and J 7 bases, with 14 bases left between them. Germline V lookup: CDR1 SGHRS, CDR2 YFSETQ. The CDR3 sequence is 15 residues long.

The chain couples TRBV5-4 to TRBJ1-2, with D perhaps TRBD1 (6 bases). V was clipped by 1 base and J by 13 bases, with 11 bases between them. The CDR3 is 11 amino acids. The germline gives CDR1 SGHNT, CDR2 YYREEE (reference sequence). CDR3 amino acids: CASSLNQGSTF. The CDR3 coding sequence is TGTGCCAGCAGCTTGAATCAGGGGAGCACCTTC.

The V call is TRBV5-4, the J call TRBJ2-6; D gene ambiguous. From germline, CDR1 is SGHNT and CDR2 YYREEE (reference sequence). CDR3 length: 16 amino acids. Trimming shortened V by 5 bases and J by 0 bases, and 12 bases separated the two germline ends. CDR3 amino acids: CASRFQAFSGANVLTF. The CDR3 nucleotides are TGTGCCAGCAGGTTTCAGGCGTTCTCTGGGGCCAACGTCCTGACTTTC.

The CDR3 coding sequence is TGTGCCAGCAGCTTAGTGGCCTACTATGGCTACACCTTC. It specifies CASSLVAYYGYTF. This chain connects TRBV7-9 to TRBJ1-2, with D hard to call. V shed 1 base and J shed 3 bases, with 6 bases lying between them. This CDR3 has 13 amino acids. Germline V lookup: CDR1 SEHNR, CDR2 FQNEAQ (reference sequence).

V and J are TRBV19 and TRBJ1-1; TRBD1 might be the D (6 bases). Trimming removed 2 bases from V and 4 bases from J, with 11 bases in between. CDR3 length equals 14 residues. Looked up from germline, CDR1 is LNHDA and CDR2 is SQIVND (reference sequence). The CDR3, as DNA: TGTGCCAGTAGTATACGGGGGGCCGTCACTGAAGCTTTCTTT. Protein product: CASSIRGAVTEAFF.

The rearrangement joins TRBV19 to TRBJ2-3; 7 nucleotides align to TRBD2. This CDR3 comprises 15 residues. After removal of 3 bases from V and 3 bases from J, the junction contained 6 bases not matched to a gene. Germline assignment: CDR1 LNHDA and CDR2 SQIVND (reference sequence). This chain's CDR3 is CASSITRGETDTQYF. The CDR3 DNA follows: TGTGCCAGTAGTATTACCCGGGGGGAAACAGATACGCAGTATTTT.

The chain links TRBV5-6 to TRBJ1-2; 8 bases match TRBD1. Germline loops: CDR1 SGHDT, CDR2 YYEEEE. The CDR3 sequence is 12 residues long. V was clipped by 5 bases and J by 5 bases; unmatched bases: 2. The chain's CDR3 is CASSWTGYGYTF. CDR3 sequence (DNA): TGTGCCAGCAGTTGGACAGGGTATGGCTACACCTTC.

The rearrangement joins TRBV6-6 to TRBJ1-5, with D perhaps TRBD1 (5 bases). This CDR3 has 14 residues. Looked up from germline, CDR1 is MNHNY and CDR2 is SVGAGI (reference sequence). The germline V and J ends were trimmed by 3 bases and 2 bases, with 8 bases remaining between them. The CDR3 nucleotides are TGTGCCAGCAGTTATGACAGACGCAATCAGCCCCAGCATTTT. Translation gives CASSYDRRNQPQHF.

The rearrangement uses TRBV7-9 and TRBJ1-2; D ambiguous. The CDR3 is made up of 13 amino acids. V lost 4 bases and J lost 4, with 10 bases in between. Germline CDR1 reads SEHNR; CDR2 reads FQNEAQ (reference sequence). Written as DNA, the CDR3 is TGTGCCAGCAGCTCAGACACGTTCTATGGCTACACCTTC. This sequence encodes CASSSDTFYGYTF.

The chain couples TRBV14 to TRBJ1-1, with D perhaps TRBD1 (5 bases). The germline gives CDR1 SGHDN, CDR2 FVKESK. V lost 4 bases and J 7 bases, leaving 10 bases between the germline ends. The CDR3 consists of 12 residues. Here the CDR3 reads CASSPDSFEAFF. CDR3 in DNA: TGTGCCAGCAGCCCCGACAGTTTTGAAGCTTTCTTT.

This rearrangement joins TRBV19 to TRBJ1-1; 7 positions match TRBD1. Germline trimming cut 7 bases from V and 6 bases from J; bases unmatched to any gene: 8. The CDR3 totals 13 residues. Per germline, CDR1 LNHDA and CDR2 SQIVND (reference sequence). The CDR3 reads CASTGTARAEAFF. The CDR3 region has the DNA TGTGCCAGTACCGGGACAGCTCGGGCTGAAGCTTTCTTT.

CDR3 DNA sequence: TGTGCCAGCAAGATACAGGGGGCTGGGGGAGGCGCTGAAGCTTTCTTT. This translates into CASKIQGAGGGAEAFF. V is TRBV19 and J is TRBJ1-1; 9 bases are a match to TRBD1. Losses at the gene ends were 9 bases for V and 6 bases for J; bases not matched to a gene: 17. Germline CDR1 is LNHDA and CDR2 is SQIVND (reference sequence). The CDR3 consists of 16 residues.

V is TRBV6-5 and J is TRBJ1-2, with TRBD1 identical over 10 bases. The germline gives CDR1 MNHEY, CDR2 SVGAGI. This CDR3 region has 16 residues. Losses at the gene ends were 0 bases for V and 8 bases for J; bases not matched to a gene: 9. CDR3 in DNA: TGTGCCAGCAGTTACTCGGGGGGGACAGGGGCGGGGGGCTACACCTTC. Translation gives CASSYSGGTGAGGYTF.